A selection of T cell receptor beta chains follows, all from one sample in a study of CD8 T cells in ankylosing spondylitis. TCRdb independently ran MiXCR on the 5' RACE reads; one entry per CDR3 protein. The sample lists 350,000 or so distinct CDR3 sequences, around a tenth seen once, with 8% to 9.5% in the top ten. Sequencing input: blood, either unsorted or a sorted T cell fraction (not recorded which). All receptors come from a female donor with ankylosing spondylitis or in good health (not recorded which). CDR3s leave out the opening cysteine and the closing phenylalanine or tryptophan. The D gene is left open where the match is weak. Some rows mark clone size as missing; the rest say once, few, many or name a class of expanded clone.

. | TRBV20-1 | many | SAELTTTDTQY
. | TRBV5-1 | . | ASSAGSSTYNEQF
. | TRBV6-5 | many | ASSYRQSTEAF
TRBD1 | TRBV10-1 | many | ASSDSPGQAEAF
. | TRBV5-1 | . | ASSLFLEGGEAF
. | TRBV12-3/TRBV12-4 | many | ASSLGSPNEKLF
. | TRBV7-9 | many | ASSLGEGGYT
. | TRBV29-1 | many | SVSPGLGQPQH
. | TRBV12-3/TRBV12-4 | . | ASRPTVLTDTQY
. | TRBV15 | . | ATSGLVTGELF
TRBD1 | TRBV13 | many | ASSTGQGVREKLF
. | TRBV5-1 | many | ASSPSAAGNEGGYT
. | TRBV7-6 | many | ASIGFGTGELF
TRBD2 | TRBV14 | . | ASSQGLAGGSYNEQF
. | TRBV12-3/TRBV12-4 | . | ASSFDLGST
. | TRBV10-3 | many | AISDPQGLYGYT
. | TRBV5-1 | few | ASSLDVRGFPGELF
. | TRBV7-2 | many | ASSFWGTQY
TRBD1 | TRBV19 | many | ATRGDRGSYGYT
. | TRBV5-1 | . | ASSNAQGAYEQY
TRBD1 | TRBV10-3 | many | AISPQRGRSNEQF
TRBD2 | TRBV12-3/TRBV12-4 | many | ASSLGGLAGINEQF
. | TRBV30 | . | AWTAGNGDQPQH
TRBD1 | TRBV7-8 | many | ASSLLPGQGSSEQY
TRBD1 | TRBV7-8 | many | ASSFLRGQANTEAF
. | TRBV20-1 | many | SASWDYGYT
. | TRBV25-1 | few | ASSEWARGAAGNTIY
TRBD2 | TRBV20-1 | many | SAGNSGRLNTQY
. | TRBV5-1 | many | ASSQAHVGGGKLF
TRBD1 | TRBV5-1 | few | ASSWDRSWEQY
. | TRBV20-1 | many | SVSGRRSYNSPLH
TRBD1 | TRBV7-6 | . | ASSLPLARGQGTGELF
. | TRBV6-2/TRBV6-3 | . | ASRTGPALNTGELF
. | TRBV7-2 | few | ASSPGGVDTGELF
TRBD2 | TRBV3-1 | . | ASSQEFGLAGNEQF
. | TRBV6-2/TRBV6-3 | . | ATCQGRSVADIQY
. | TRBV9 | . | ASSVGGLPVLT
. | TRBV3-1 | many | ASSQAATNTGELF
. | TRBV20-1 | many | SATHLTPSGYNEQF
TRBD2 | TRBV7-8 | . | ASSLARLAGGPFYNEQF
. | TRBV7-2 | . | ASKQDIPIYEQY
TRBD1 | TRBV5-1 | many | ASSLRTGDFRLDEQF
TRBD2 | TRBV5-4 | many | ASSPPSGTNTGELF
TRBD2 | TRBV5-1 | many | ASSLTSGGLRNKDTQY
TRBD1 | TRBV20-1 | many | SAKGQGHTDEQF
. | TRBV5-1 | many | ASSLDSGITEAF
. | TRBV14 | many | ASSQRAGYLGYT